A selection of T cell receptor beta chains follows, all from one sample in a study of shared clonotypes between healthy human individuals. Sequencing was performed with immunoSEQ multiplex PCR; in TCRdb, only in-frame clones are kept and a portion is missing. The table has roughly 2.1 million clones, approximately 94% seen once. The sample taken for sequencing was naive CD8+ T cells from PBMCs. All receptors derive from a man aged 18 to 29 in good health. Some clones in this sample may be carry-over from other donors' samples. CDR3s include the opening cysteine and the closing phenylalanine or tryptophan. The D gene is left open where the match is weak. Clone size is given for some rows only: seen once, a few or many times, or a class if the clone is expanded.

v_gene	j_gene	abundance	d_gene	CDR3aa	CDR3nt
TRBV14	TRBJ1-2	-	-	CASSHLRNYGYTF	TGTGCCAGCAGCCACCTCAGGAACTATGGCTACACCTTC
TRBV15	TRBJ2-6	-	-	CATRGSGANVLTF	TGTGCCACCAGGGGGTCTGGGGCCAACGTCCTGACTTTC
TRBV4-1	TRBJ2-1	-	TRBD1	CASSHRSTGGAGNEQFF	TGCGCCAGCAGCCACCGGTCGACAGGGGGCGCGGGGAATGAGCAGTTCTTC
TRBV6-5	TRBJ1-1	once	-	CASSYSSLALGPEAFF	TGTGCCAGCAGTTACTCGTCATTGGCATTGGGGCCTGAAGCTTTCTTT
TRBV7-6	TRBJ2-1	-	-	CASSSLGGRWNEQFF	TGTGCCAGCAGCTCCCTTGGGGGGCGCTGGAATGAGCAGTTCTTC
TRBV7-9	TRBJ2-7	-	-	CASSPESSYEQYF	TGTGCCAGCAGCCCTGAGTCGTCCTACGAGCAGTACTTC
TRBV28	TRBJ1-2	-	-	CASSPGLTLLGYTF	TGTGCCAGCAGTCCCGGCCTGACGTTGCTCGGCTACACCTTC
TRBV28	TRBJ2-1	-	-	CASGPRRDEQFF	TGTGCCAGCGGTCCTCGTCGGGATGAGCAGTTCTTC
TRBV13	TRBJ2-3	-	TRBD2	CASSDLAGGPDTQYF	TGTGCCAGCAGCGATCTAGCGGGAGGCCCAGATACGCAGTATTTT
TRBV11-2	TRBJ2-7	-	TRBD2	CASSLPRGSGSSGEQYF	TGTGCCAGCAGCCTACCCCGGGGTAGCGGGAGTTCCGGCGAGCAGTACTTC
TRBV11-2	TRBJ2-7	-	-	CASSLDGGRSDYEQYF	TGTGCCAGCAGCTTAGATGGTGGACGCAGTGACTACGAGCAGTACTTC
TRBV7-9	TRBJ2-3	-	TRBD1	CASSSPGQGALDTQYF	TGTGCCAGCAGCTCGCCGGGACAGGGGGCGTTAGATACGCAGTATTTT
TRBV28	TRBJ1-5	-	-	CASSLGTRGQPQHF	TGTGCCAGCAGTTTGGGAACAAGGGGTCAGCCCCAGCATTTT
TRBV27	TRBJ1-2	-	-	CASTKTYSAKEARGYTF	TGTGCCAGCACCAAGACGTATAGTGCAAAAGAGGCGAGGGGCTACACCTTC
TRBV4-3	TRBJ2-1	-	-	CASSQSQGNEQFF	TGCGCCAGCAGCCAGTCTCAGGGAAATGAGCAGTTCTTC
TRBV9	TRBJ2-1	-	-	CASSGGVVRYNEQFF	TGTGCCAGCAGCGGAGGGGTGGTACGCTACAATGAGCAGTTCTTC
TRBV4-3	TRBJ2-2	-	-	CASSQDTPARSGELFF	TGCGCCAGCAGCCAAGACACTCCGGCTAGATCCGGGGAGCTGTTTTTT
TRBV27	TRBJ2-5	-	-	CASSSSTGVETQYF	-
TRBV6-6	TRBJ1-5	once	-	CASIDSSNQPQHF	TGTGCCAGCATAGACAGTAGCAATCAGCCCCAGCATTTT
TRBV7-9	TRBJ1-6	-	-	CASSLGQRPLHF	TGTGCCAGCAGCTTAGGCCAGCGACCCCTCCACTTT
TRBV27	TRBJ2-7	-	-	CASSLSGPQPYEQYF	TGTGCCAGCAGTTTATCAGGTCCCCAGCCCTACGAGCAGTACTTC
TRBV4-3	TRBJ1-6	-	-	CASSPMEGNSPLHF	TGCGCCAGCAGCCCCATGGAAGGCAATTCACCCCTCCACTTT
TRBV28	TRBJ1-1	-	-	CASSFGGESTEAFF	TGTGCCAGCAGTTTCGGGGGGGAGAGCACTGAAGCTTTCTTT